This TCR beta chain was retrieved from a study of response to subunit inactivated influenza vaccine. The CDR3 length is 17 residues. V lost 3 bases, J lost 0 bases, and 15 bases lay in between. Germline CDR1 SGHRS, CDR2 YFSETQ. TCRdb independently ran MiXCR on the RT-PCR reads; one entry per CDR3 protein. The table includes 500,000 to 600,000 distinct CDR3 sequences, over 10% detected once. The V gene is TRBV5-1, the J gene TRBJ1-4, with D perhaps matching TRBD1 (6 bases). This material consisted of PBMCs from blood, taken about 6 weeks after vaccination. This TCR came from a man in his fifties who received an inactivated influenza vaccine. This chain's CDR3 is CASSSGQSTATNEKLFF. The CDR3 DNA is TGCGCCAGCAGCTCCGGACAGAGTACTGCAACTAATGAAAAACTGTTTTTT.